This TCR beta chain was sequenced during a study of beta chain features in type 1 diabetes. Study outcomes and limitations: Patients with type 1 diabetes carried fewer insertions and had more deletions at their VDJ junctions.

Reverse transcription of all isolated RNA meant that expressed TCRB transcripts were sequenced. TCRdb's copy holds only in-frame clones and misses some; the assay was immunoSEQ multiplex PCR. Here the sample spans 350,000 to 400,000 clones, more than 13% being singletons. A sort by CD45RO/CCR7/CD25/CD127/CD95/CD27 yielded CD4+ naive, central memory, regulatory and stem cell-like memory cells. Purities in excess of 95% were seen in all sorted populations. A word on this clone: The target antigen is unknown.

The sample was naive CD4+ T cells from blood. The sequence was collected from a woman aged 18-29 years in good health.

In nucleotides, the CDR3 is TGTGCCTGGAGCGCCCCAGGGCTAAATGAAAAACTGTTTTTT. The encoded protein is CAWSAPGLNEKLFF. The chain has TRBV30 and TRBJ1-4, with a tentative D call TRBD1 (5 bases). Trimming removed 3 bases at V and 5 bases at J, with 13 bases between. This CDR3 is 14 amino acids long. From germline, CDR1 is GTSNPN and CDR2 SVGIG (reference sequence).